The next 4 T cell receptor beta chains were all read from a single sample in a study of blood T cells in healthy people across ages (dated by TCRdb to between 2014 and 2016). Libraries were made using 5' RACE. The sequencer listed for this sample is Illumina HiSeq 2500. The second PCR ran for about 6 to 12 cycles and used a J-beta primer mix along with a sample-barcoded 5' primer. TCRdb handled the public reads itself, with Q25 trimming in fastp and clone calling in MiXCR, and kept productive beta chains. Every distinct CDR3 protein forms one entry, paired with its most common genes and DNA. The table for this sample lists fewer than 900,000 distinct CDR3 sequences; 35% to 45% of them were counted only once. The top ten constitute 20% to 25% of the sample. Sequenced sample: blood. The receptors here all came from a woman aged 60-70 years in good health.

The V gene is TRBV20-1, the J gene TRBJ1-5; D remains unclear. Germline values: CDR1 DFQATT, CDR2 SNEGSKA (reference sequence). The CDR3 has 16 residues. The germline V and J ends were trimmed by 3 bases and 2 bases, with 17 bases remaining between them. For the CDR3, the DNA is TGCAGTGCTAGCCATTTTTCCGGTGCGGGCAATCAGCCCCAGCATTTT. Encoded protein: CSASHFSGAGNQPQHF.

The chain is built from TRBV27 and TRBJ1-4; 8 bases are shared with TRBD1. CDR1 is MNHEY and CDR2 is SMNVEV in the germline V gene (reference sequence). The CDR3 sequence is 13 residues long. Trimming cost V 9 bases and J 6 bases; bases outside gene matches: 6. CDR3 coding DNA: TGTGCCAGTCGGGGGACAGGTTATGAAAAACTGTTTTTT. It is translated as CASRGTGYEKLFF.

The V and J genes are TRBV9 and TRBJ2-7; 7 bases fit TRBD2. The junction had 24 bases not matched to a gene; V was cut back by 2 bases and J by 1 base. Germline CDR1 SGDLS, CDR2 YYNGEE. This CDR3 is built from 21 residues. CDR3: CASSVQPGTPLLASPSYEQYF. The CDR3, as DNA: TGTGCCAGCAGCGTCCAACCGGGAACCCCCTTACTAGCGTCCCCATCCTACGAGCAGTACTTC.

Worth noting for this clonotype: Being one base from a much bigger clone, this may be a read error. The chain has TRBV24-1 and TRBJ2-7; D is possibly TRBD1 (6 bases). The CDR3 covers 18 residues. With 4 bases removed from V and 2 bases from J, the gap between germline ends came to 23 bases. CDR1 is KGHDR and CDR2 is SFDVKD in the germline V gene. Here the CDR3 reads CATSEYGQPKGPTYEQYF. CDR3 DNA sequence: TGTGCCACCAGTGAGTATGGACAGCCCAAGGGGCCTACCTACGAGCAGTACTTC.